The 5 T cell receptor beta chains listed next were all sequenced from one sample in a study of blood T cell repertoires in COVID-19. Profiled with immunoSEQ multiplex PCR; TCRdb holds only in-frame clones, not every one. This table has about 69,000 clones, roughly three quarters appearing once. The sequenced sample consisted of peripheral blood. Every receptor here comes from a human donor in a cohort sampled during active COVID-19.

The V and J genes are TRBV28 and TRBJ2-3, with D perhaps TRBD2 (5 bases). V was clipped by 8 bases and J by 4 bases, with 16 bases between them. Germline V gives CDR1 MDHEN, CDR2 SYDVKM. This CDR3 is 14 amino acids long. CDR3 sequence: CASLGWTFPDTQYF. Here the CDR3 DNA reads TGTGCCAGCTTGGGATGGACTTTCCCAGATACGCAGTATTTT.

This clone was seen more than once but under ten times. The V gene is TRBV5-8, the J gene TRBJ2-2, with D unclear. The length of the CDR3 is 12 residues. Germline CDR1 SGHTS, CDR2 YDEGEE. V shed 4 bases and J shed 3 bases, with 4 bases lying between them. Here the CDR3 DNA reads TGTGCCAGCAGCCCCGACACCGGGGAGCTGTTTTTT. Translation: CASSPDTGELFF.

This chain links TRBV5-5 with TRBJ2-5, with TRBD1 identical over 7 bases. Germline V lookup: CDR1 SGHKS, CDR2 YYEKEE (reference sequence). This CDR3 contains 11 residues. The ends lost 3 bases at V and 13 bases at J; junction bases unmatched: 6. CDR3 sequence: CASSSWDSLYF. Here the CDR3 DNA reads TGTGCCAGCAGCTCCTGGGACAGCCTGTACTTC.

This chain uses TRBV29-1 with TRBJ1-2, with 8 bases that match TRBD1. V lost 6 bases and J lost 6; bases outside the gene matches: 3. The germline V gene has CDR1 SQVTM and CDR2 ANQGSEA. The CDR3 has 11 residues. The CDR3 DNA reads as TGCAGCGTCCGGACAGGGAATGGCTACACCTTC. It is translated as CSVRTGNGYTF.

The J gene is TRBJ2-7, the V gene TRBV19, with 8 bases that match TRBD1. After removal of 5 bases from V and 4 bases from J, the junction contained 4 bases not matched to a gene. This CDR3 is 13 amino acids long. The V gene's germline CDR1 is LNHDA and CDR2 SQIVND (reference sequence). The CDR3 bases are TGTGCCAGTAGTGACCGACAGGGGTACGAGCAGTACTTC. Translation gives CASSDRQGYEQYF.